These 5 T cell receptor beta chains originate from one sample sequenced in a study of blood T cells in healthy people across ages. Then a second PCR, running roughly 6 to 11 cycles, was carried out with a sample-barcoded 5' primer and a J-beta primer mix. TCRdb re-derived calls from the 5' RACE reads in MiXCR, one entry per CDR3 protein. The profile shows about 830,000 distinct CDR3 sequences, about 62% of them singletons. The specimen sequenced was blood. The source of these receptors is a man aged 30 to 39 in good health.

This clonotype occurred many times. CDR3 in DNA: TGTGCCATCAGTGAACCCGGCTCCAGGGGGATTGTCTACAATGAGCAGTTCTTC. Residues: CAISEPGSRGIVYNEQFF. The V and J genes are TRBV10-3 and TRBJ2-1; 7 nucleotides match TRBD1. In germline, CDR1 is ENHRY, CDR2 SYGVKD. Unmatched junction bases numbered 14, after V lost 3 bases and J lost 3 bases. The CDR3 is 18 residues long.

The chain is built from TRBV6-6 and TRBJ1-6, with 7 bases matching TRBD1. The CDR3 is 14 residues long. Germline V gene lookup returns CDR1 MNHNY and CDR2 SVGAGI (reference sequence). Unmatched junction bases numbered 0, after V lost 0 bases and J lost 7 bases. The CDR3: CASSYSGQNSPLHF. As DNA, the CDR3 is TGTGCCAGCAGTTACTCGGGACAGAATTCACCCCTCCACTTT.

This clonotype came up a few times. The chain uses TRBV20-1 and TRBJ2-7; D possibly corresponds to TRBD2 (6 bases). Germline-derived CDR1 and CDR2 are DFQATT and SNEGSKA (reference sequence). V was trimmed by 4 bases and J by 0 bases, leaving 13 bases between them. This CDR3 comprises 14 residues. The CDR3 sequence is CSATRGDSSYEQYF. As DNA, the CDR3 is TGCAGTGCTACGCGGGGCGATAGCTCCTACGAGCAGTACTTC.

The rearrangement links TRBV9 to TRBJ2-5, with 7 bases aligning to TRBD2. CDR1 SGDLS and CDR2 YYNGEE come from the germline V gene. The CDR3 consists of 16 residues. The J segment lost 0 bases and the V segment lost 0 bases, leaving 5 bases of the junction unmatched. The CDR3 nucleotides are TGTGCCAGCAGCGTAGGCCCAGCGGGATACCAAGAGACCCAGTACTTC. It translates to CASSVGPAGYQETQYF.

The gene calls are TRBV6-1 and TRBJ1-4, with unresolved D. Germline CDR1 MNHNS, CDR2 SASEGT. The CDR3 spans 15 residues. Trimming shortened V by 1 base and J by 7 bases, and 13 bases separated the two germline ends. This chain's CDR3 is CASSEGVARPEKLFF. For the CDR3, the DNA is TGTGCCAGCAGTGAAGGGGTAGCACGACCTGAAAAACTGTTTTTT.